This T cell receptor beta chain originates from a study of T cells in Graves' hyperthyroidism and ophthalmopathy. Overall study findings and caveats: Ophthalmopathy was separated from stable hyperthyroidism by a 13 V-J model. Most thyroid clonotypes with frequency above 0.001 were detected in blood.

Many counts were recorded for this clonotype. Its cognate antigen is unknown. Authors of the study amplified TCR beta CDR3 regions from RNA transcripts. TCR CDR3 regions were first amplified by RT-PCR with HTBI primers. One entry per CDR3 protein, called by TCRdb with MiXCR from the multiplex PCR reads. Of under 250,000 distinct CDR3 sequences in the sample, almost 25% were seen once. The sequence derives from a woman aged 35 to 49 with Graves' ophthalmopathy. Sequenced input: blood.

The CDR3 bases are TGCAGTGCTAGAGATCGTGGGGGCCCCTATGGCTACACCTTC. This translates into CSARDRGGPYGYTF. This rearrangement joins TRBV20-1 to TRBJ1-2, with a tentative D call TRBD1 (6 bases). The V gene's germline CDR1 is DFQATT and CDR2 SNEGSKA (reference sequence). The CDR3 extends over 14 amino acids. Trimming shortened V by 0 bases and J by 4 bases, and 12 bases separated the two germline ends.